What follows are 21 T cell receptor beta chains derived from one specimen sequenced in a study of T cell changes during pregnancy in multiple sclerosis (dated by TCRdb to the late 2010s). Receptor libraries were prepared by the immunoSEQ multiplex PCR assay. The immuneACCESS repertoire file appears here via TCRdb, limited to in-frame rearrangements. These files lack a portion of the clones; in checked studies, under half of the deficit traces to unresolved V genes, and the cause of the others is not known. This sample comprises 50,000 or so clones, 80% to 95% of them detected only once. Approximately 0.27% of the sample belongs to the ten largest clones. Material: CD4+ T cells from peripheral blood mononuclear cells, obtained in the second trimester of pregnancy. All receptors come from a female donor with multiple sclerosis, enrolled in a pregnancy study.

V is TRBV15 and J is TRBJ2-5; no clear D. Germline V lookup: CDR1 LNHNV, CDR2 YYDKDF (reference sequence). The CDR3 extends over 16 amino acids. Trimming took 4 bases from V and 4 from J, leaving 19 bases between them. CDR3 sequence: CATSTYRQVDPETQYF. The CDR3, as DNA: TGTGCCACCAGCACATACCGGCAGGTGGATCCAGAGACCCAGTACTTC. Combining the CDR3 with reference TRBV15 and TRBJ2-5 gives the whole variable domain DAMVIQNPRYQVTQFGKPVTLSCSQTLNHNVMYWYQQKSSQAPKLLFHYYDKDFNNEADTPDNFQSRRPNTSFCFLDIRSPGLGDTAMYLCATSTYRQVDPETQYFGPGTRLLVL.

The chain has TRBV2 and TRBJ1-1; no firm D call. Germline CDR1 reads SNHLY; CDR2 reads FYNNEI. There are 14 residues in the CDR3. Trimming left V 2 bases short and J 8 bases short, with 15 bases between. CDR3 in amino acids: CASSESLPGREAFF. CDR3 DNA sequence: TGTGCCAGCAGTGAAAGTCTTCCGGGAAGAGAAGCTTTCTTT.

The chain joins TRBV19 to TRBJ2-6, with D possibly TRBD1 on 8 matching bases. The ends were cut back, 5 bases at V and 0 bases at J, with 23 bases in the middle. This CDR3 contains 20 residues. CDR1 LNHDA and CDR2 SQIVND come from the germline V gene (reference sequence). CDR3 region: CASSSGTGGGGGSGANVLTF. The CDR3 DNA follows: TGTGCCAGTAGTTCCGGGACAGGAGGTGGGGGGGGCTCTGGGGCCAACGTCCTGACTTTC.

This rearrangement joins TRBV29-1 to TRBJ1-3, with TRBD1 as a possible D gene (6 bases). V was clipped by 7 bases and J by 4 bases, with 14 bases between them. This CDR3 contains 13 residues. CDR1 is SQVTM and CDR2 is ANQGSEA in the germline V gene. The CDR3 DNA is TGCAGCGGGAGCACAGGGACGGGAAACACCATATATTTT. Amino acids: CSGSTGTGNTIYF.

The chain joins TRBV7-2 to TRBJ2-7; 8 nucleotides match TRBD1. Trimming took 6 bases from V and 2 from J; bases not matched to a gene: 6. In germline, CDR1 is SGHTA, CDR2 FQGNSA. The CDR3 spans 14 residues. The CDR3 loop reads CASREDRAPYEQYF. The CDR3 DNA follows: TGTGCCAGCAGAGAGGACAGGGCTCCCTACGAGCAGTACTTC. Supplemented by reference TRBV7-2 and TRBJ2-7, the full variable domain reads GAGVSQSPSNKVTEKGKDVELRCDPISGHTALYWYRQSLGQGLEFLIYFQGNSAPDKSGLPSDRFSAERTGGSVSTLTIQRTQQEDSAVYLCASREDRAPYEQYFGPGTRLTVT.

The J gene is TRBJ1-1, the V gene TRBV18; D remains ambiguous. V lost 5 bases to trimming and J lost 5 bases, with 12 bases between them. The CDR3 is 13 residues long. CDR1 and CDR2 (germline): KGHSH, LQKENI. This CDR3 reads CASSFESGTEAFF. As DNA, the CDR3 is TGTGCCAGCTCATTCGAGTCGGGGACTGAAGCTTTCTTT.

This clone has just one count. The rearrangement joins TRBV6-9 to TRBJ1-1; no clear D. The V and J ends lost 10 bases and 0 bases respectively, with 30 bases between them. CDR1 is MNHGY and CDR2 is SVAAGI in the germline V gene. The CDR3 is 19 residues long. CDR3 in amino acids: CATLPDPRGESDMNTEAFF. The CDR3 DNA reads TGTGCCACCTTACCCGATCCCCGCGGGGAATCCGACATGAACACTGAAGCTTTCTTT.

The chain employs TRBV28 and TRBJ1-5; D not resolved. V lost 2 bases and J lost 3, with 8 bases in between. CDR3 length: 14 residues. The germline V gene has CDR1 MDHEN and CDR2 SYDVKM. The chain's CDR3 is CASSLRDDNQPQHF. As DNA, the CDR3 is TGTGCCAGCAGTTTACGAGATGACAATCAGCCCCAGCATTTT.

The chain has TRBV5-4 and TRBJ2-3, with D maybe TRBD2 (6 bases). The CDR3 loop spans 15 amino acids. V was cut by 2 bases and J by 6 bases, with 16 bases left in between. In germline, CDR1 is SGHNT, CDR2 YYREEE (reference sequence). The CDR3 nucleotides are TGTGCCAGCAGCTTTTCGATGATCGCGGGGGATACGCAGTATTTT. Amino acids: CASSFSMIAGDTQYF.

The chain uses TRBV6-1 and TRBJ1-5, with a weak D call TRBD1 (6 bases). The CDR3 length is 17 residues. Germline V CDR1 and CDR2: MNHNS, SASEGT. V lost 2 bases and J lost 4, with 18 bases in between. The CDR3 sequence: CASSERADSRENQPQHF. The CDR3 nucleotides read TGTGCCAGCAGTGAAAGGGCGGACAGTAGGGAAAATCAGCCCCAGCATTTT.

The V call is TRBV7-2, the J call TRBJ2-3; 10 positions match TRBD2. The junction had 7 bases not matched to a gene; V was cut back by 8 bases and J by 5 bases. Germline lookup yields CDR1 SGHTA and CDR2 FQGNSA. The length of the CDR3 is 14 residues. The CDR3 region has the DNA TGTGCCAGCGTGCTAGCGGGGGCGGTAGATACGCAGTATTTT. Protein: CASVLAGAVDTQYF. The whole variable domain, remainder taken from reference TRBV7-2 and TRBJ2-3, is GAGVSQSPSNKVTEKGKDVELRCDPISGHTALYWYRQSLGQGLEFLIYFQGNSAPDKSGLPSDRFSAERTGGSVSTLTIQRTQQEDSAVYLCASVLAGAVDTQYFGPGTRLTVL.

This chain links TRBV11-2 with TRBJ1-1, with D possibly TRBD1 on 5 matching bases. Germline assignment: CDR1 SGHAT and CDR2 FQNNGV. V lost 1 base, J lost 7 bases, and 10 bases lay in between. CDR3 length: 13 amino acids. The CDR3 here is CASSLAGGGEAFF. The CDR3 DNA sequence: TGTGCCAGCAGCTTAGCTGGGGGGGGTGAAGCTTTCTTT.

This chain joins TRBV27 and TRBJ2-3; the match to TRBD2 covers 8 bases. Germline CDR1 and CDR2: MNHEY and SMNVEV (reference sequence). J was trimmed by 3 bases and V by 0 bases; bases with no gene match: 8. There are 17 residues in the CDR3. The CDR3 loop is CASSLSRGGGLTDTQYF. The CDR3 region has the DNA TGTGCCAGCAGTTTATCGAGGGGCGGGGGGCTGACAGATACGCAGTATTTT.

The chain uses TRBV5-8 and TRBJ2-7; 12 bases align to TRBD2. The J segment lost 5 bases and the V segment lost 2 bases, leaving 8 bases of the junction unmatched. Germline V gene lookup returns CDR1 SGHTS and CDR2 YDEGEE. The CDR3 runs to 16 residues. As DNA, the CDR3 is TGTGCCAGCAGCTTTGGGGGACTAGCGGGTATCCACGAGCAGTACTTC. It specifies CASSFGGLAGIHEQYF.

The V gene is TRBV27, the J gene TRBJ2-1; the D gene is possibly TRBD1 (5 bases). V was pared by 5 bases and J by 0 bases, with 14 bases between. This CDR3 region has 16 residues. CDR1 and CDR2 from the germline V gene are MNHEY and SMNVEV (reference sequence). Written as DNA, the CDR3 is TGTGCCAGCAGTCATAACAGGAGAGGCTCCTACAATGAGCAGTTCTTC. Protein sequence: CASSHNRRGSYNEQFF.

The chain combines TRBV29-1 with TRBJ2-1; 8 positions agree with TRBD2. The V gene end was trimmed by 2 bases and the J gene end by 6 bases; junction bases not matched to a gene: 9. The CDR3 is 15 residues long. Germline V gene data show CDR1 as SQVTM and CDR2 as ANQGSEA. CDR3: CSVELRGGNFNEQFF. As DNA, the CDR3 is TGCAGCGTTGAACTCCGGGGGGGGAACTTCAATGAGCAGTTCTTC.

The chain recombines TRBV18 with TRBJ2-7; the D gene is possibly TRBD1 (6 bases). Germline V gives CDR1 KGHSH, CDR2 LQKENI. The CDR3 is made up of 16 amino acids. Trimming removed 3 bases at V and 2 bases at J, with 17 bases between. Here the CDR3 DNA reads TGTGCCAGCTCACCGCTAGGGCAGGGGATCGCCTACGAGCAGTACTTC. This encodes CASSPLGQGIAYEQYF.

This chain connects TRBV7-2 to TRBJ1-1; D may be TRBD1 (5 bases). Germline V gene sequence: CDR1 SGHTA, CDR2 FQGNSA. The CDR3 has 16 amino acids. V lost 7 bases to trimming and J lost 3 bases, with 21 bases between them. DNA of the CDR3: TGTGCCAGCACCCCCGTCGCGGGGGGGAGGGACACTGAAGCTTTCTTT. It encodes CASTPVAGGRDTEAFF.

The V and J genes are TRBV11-2 and TRBJ2-5; a weak D match, TRBD2 (5 bases). The length of the CDR3 is 18 residues. V was trimmed by 1 base and J by 3 bases, leaving 21 bases between them. CDR1 and CDR2 from the germline V gene are SGHAT and FQNNGV. CDR3 in amino acids: CASSLGFPGWRVEETQYF. The CDR3 region has the DNA TGTGCCAGCAGCTTAGGCTTCCCGGGGTGGCGGGTGGAAGAGACCCAGTACTTC.

The rearrangement joins TRBV11-1 to TRBJ2-2; possibly TRBD1 for D (6 bases). Germline CDR1 reads SGHAT; CDR2 reads FQDESV (reference sequence). V lost 3 bases and J lost 7, with 15 bases in between. This CDR3 is 15 amino acids long. The CDR3 region is CASSLGRGSGGELFF. CDR3 sequence (DNA): TGTGCCAGCAGCTTGGGCAGGGGAAGCGGCGGGGAGCTGTTTTTT.

This clone has only a few counts. The chain combines TRBV28 with TRBJ2-7; TRBD2 agrees at 14 bases. Germline V gene data show CDR1 as MDHEN and CDR2 as SYDVKM. V trimming: 1 base; J trimming: 2 bases; junction bases outside the gene matches: 4. The CDR3 has 17 residues. CDR3 amino acids: CASSLLGTSGGPYEQYF. The CDR3 DNA follows: TGTGCCAGCAGTTTATTGGGGACTAGCGGGGGACCCTACGAGCAGTACTTC.